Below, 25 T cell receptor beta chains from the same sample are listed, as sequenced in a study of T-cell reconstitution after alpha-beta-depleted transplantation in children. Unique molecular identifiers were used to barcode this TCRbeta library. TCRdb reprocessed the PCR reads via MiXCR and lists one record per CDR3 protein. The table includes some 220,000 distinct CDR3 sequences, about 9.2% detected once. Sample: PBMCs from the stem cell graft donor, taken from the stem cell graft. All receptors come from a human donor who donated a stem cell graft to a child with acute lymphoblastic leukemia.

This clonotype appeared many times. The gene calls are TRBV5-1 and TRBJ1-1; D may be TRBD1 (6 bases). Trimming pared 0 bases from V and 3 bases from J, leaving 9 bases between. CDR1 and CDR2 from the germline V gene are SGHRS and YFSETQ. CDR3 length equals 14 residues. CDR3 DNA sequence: TGCGCCAGCAGCTTGGTAGCAGGGGACACTGAAGCTTTCTTT. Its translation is CASSLVAGDTEAFF.

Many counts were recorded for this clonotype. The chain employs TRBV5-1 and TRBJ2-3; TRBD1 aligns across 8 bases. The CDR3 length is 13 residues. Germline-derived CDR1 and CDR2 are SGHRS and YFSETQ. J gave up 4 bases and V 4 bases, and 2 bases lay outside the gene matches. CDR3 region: CASSLRGPDTQYF. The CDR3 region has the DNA TGCGCCAGCAGCCTCAGGGGGCCAGATACGCAGTATTTT.

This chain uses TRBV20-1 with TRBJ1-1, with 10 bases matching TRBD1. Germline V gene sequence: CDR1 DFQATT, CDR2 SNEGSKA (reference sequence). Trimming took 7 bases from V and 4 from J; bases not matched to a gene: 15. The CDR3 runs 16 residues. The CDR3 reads CSVALRQGALSTEAFF. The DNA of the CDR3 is TGCAGTGTCGCACTAAGACAGGGGGCGTTGAGCACTGAAGCTTTCTTT.

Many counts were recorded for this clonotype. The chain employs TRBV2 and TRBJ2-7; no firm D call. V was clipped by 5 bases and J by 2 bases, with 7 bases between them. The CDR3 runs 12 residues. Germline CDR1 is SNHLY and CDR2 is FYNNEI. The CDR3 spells CASSSGPYEQYF. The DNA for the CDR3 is TGTGCCAGCAGTTCCGGTCCCTACGAGCAGTACTTC.

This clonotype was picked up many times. CDR3 sequence (DNA): TGTGCCAGCAGCCGTGGGCGGGGGGGGGCCTACAATGAGCAGTTCTTC. This gives the protein CASSRGRGGAYNEQFF. The chain carries TRBV3-1 and TRBJ2-1, with 9 bases matching TRBD2. The germline V gene encodes CDR1 LGHDT and CDR2 YNNKEL (reference sequence). The trim removed 4 bases at V and 2 bases at J, leaving 6 bases unmatched. This CDR3 region has 16 residues.

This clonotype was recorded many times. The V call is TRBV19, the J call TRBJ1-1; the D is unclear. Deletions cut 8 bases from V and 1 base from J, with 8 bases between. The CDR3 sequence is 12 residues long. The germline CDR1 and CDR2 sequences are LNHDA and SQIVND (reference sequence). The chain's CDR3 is CASSRQNTEAFF. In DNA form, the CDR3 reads TGTGCCAGTTCCCGACAGAACACTGAAGCTTTCTTT.

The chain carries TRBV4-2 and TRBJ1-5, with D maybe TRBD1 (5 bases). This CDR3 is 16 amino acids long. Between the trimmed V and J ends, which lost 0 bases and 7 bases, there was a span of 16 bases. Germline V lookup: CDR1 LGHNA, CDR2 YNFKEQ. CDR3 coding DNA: TGTGCCAGCAGCCAAGACTGGGCAGGGCAATTGCAGCCCCAGCATTTT. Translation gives CASSQDWAGQLQPQHF.

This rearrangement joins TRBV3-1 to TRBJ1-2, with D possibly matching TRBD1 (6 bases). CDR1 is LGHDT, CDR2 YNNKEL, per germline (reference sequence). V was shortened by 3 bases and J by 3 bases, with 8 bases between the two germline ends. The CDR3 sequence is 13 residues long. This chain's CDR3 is CASSQTGDYGYTF. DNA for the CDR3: TGTGCCAGCAGCCAGACAGGAGACTATGGCTACACCTTC.

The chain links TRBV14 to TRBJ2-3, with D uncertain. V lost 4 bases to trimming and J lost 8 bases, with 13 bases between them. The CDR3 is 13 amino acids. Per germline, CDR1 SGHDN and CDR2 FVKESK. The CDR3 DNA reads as TGTGCCAGCAGCCCCCGGGTGTCTGGTACGCAGTATTTT. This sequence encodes CASSPRVSGTQYF.

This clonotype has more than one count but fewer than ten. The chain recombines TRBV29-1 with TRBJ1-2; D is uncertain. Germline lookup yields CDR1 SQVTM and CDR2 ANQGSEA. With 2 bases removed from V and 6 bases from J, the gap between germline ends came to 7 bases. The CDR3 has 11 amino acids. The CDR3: CSVEIGDGYTF. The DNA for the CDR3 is TGCAGCGTTGAAATCGGCGATGGCTACACCTTC.

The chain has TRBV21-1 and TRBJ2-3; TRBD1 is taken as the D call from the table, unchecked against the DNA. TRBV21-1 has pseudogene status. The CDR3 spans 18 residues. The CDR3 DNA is TGTGCCAGCAGCGAAAAGCCGGGACATCGGCCCCGCCAGGATACGCAGTATTTT. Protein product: CASSEKPGHRPRQDTQYF.

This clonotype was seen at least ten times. The CDR3 region has the DNA TGTGCCAGCAGCTCCGACCTGGGACTAGCGGGCACAGATACGCAGTATTTT. It encodes CASSSDLGLAGTDTQYF. The chain recombines TRBV11-2 with TRBJ2-3, with TRBD2 matching over 11 bases. With 4 bases clipped from V and 1 base from J, the junction kept 7 bases outside the gene matches. CDR1 is SGHAT, CDR2 FQNNGV, per germline. This CDR3 is 17 amino acids long.

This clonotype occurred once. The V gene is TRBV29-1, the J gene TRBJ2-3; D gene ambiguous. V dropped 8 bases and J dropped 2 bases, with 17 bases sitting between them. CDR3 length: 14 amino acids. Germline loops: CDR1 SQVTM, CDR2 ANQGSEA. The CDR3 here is CSSTTGVLTDTQYF. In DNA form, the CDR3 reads TGCAGCTCAACGACTGGGGTCCTCACAGATACGCAGTATTTT.

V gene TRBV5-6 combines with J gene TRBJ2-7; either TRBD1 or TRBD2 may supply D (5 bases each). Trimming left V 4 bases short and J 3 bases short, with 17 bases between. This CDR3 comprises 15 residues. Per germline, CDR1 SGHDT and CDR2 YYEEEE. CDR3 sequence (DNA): TGTGCCAGCAGCGCCGCCGGGACGGAATTCTACGAGCAGTACTTC. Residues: CASSAAGTEFYEQYF.

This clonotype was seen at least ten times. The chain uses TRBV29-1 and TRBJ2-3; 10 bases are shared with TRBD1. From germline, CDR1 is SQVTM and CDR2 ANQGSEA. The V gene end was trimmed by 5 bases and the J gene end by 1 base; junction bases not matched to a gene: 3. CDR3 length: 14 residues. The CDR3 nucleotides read TGCAGCGTTACCGGGACAGGGGGCACAGATACGCAGTATTTT. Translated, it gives CSVTGTGGTDTQYF.

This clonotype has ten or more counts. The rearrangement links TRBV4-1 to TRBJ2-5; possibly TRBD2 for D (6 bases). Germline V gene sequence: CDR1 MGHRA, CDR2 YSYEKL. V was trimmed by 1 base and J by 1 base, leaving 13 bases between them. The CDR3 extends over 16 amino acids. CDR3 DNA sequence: TGCGCCAGCAGCCAAGGGTGGCTCGGGGGCCAAGAGACCCAGTACTTC. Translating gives CASSQGWLGGQETQYF.

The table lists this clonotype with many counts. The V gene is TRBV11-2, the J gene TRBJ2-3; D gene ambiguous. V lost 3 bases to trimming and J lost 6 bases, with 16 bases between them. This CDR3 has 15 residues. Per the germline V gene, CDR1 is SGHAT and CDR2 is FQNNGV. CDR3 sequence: CASSFIFLGTDTQYF. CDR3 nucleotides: TGTGCCAGCAGCTTTATTTTTTTGGGAACGGATACGCAGTATTTT.

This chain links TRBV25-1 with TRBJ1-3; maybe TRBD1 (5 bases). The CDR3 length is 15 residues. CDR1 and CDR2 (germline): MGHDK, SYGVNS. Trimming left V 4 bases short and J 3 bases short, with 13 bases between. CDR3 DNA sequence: TGTGCCAGCAGTGGGGGCCTAGGGATTGGAAACACCATATATTTT. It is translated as CASSGGLGIGNTIYF.

CDR3 DNA: TGTGCCAGCAGAGGGACTAGCGCTTACGAGCAGTACTTC. Its translation: CASRGTSAYEQYF. This chain connects TRBV25-1 to TRBJ2-7; 10 bases match TRBD2. Trimming at V came to 6 bases and at J to 4 bases, leaving 3 bases not matched to a gene. The V gene's germline CDR1 is MGHDK and CDR2 SYGVNS. The CDR3 contains 13 residues.

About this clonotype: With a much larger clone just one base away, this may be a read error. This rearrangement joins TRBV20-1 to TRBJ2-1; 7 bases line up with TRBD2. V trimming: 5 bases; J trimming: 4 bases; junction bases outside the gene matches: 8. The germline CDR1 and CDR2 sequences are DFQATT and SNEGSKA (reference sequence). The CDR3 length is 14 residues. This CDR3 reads CSALGGEGYNEQFF. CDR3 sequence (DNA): TGCAGTGCTTTGGGCGGGGAGGGTTACAATGAGCAGTTCTTC.

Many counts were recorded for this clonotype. The CDR3 DNA reads as TGTGCCATCAGTGATAGCAAAAGTGAAGCTTTCTTT. It encodes CAISDSKSEAFF. The chain recombines TRBV10-3 with TRBJ1-1; the D is unclear. The V gene lost 3 bases and the J gene lost 7 bases, with 9 bases spanning the gap. The germline CDR1 and CDR2 sequences are ENHRY and SYGVKD. The CDR3 covers 12 residues.

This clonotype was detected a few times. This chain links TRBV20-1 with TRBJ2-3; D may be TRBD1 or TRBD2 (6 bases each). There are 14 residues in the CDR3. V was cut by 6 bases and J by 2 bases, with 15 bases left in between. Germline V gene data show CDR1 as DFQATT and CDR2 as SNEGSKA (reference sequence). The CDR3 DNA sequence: TGCAGTGCCCGGGGGCGGGCCCACACAGATACGCAGTATTTT. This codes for CSARGRAHTDTQYF.

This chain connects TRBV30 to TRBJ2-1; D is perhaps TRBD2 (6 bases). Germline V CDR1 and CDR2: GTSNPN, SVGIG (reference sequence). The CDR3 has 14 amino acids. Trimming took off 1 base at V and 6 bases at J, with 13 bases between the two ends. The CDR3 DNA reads TGTGCCTGGAGTGAGGGACTTTCCGGCAATGAGCAGTTCTTC. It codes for CAWSEGLSGNEQFF. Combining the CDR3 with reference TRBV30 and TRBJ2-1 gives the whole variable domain SQTIHQWPATLVQPVGSPLSLECTVEGTSNPNLYWYRQAAGRGLQLLFYSVGIGQISSEVPQNLSASRPQDRQFILSSKKLLLSDSGFYLCAWSEGLSGNEQFFGPGTRLTVL.

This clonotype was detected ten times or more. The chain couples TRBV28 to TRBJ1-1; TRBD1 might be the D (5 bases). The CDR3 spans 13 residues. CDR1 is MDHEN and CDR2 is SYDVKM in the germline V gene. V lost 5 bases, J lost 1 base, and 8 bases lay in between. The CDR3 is CASSKTENTEAFF. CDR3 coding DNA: TGTGCCAGCAGTAAGACAGAGAACACTGAAGCTTTCTTT.

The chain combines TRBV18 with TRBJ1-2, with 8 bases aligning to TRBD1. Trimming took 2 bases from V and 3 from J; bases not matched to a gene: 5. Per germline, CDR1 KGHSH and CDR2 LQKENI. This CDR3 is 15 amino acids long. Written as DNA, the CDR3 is TGTGCCAGCTCACCAGGACAGGGTATCGACTATGGCTACACCTTC. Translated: CASSPGQGIDYGYTF.